This is a list of T cell receptor delta chains from one sample in a study of Vδ1+ human thymocytes. TCRdb re-called the multiplex PCR reads via CATT. Of 22,000 or so delta-chain clones in the sample, 7% to 8.5% were seen once. Sequencing was carried out using Vdelta1+ gamma-delta thymocytes from the thymus. These receptors originate from a child less than two years old who had congenital heart surgery. Both conserved end residues are part of each CDR3. Each record gives: J gene, clone size, D gene, V gene, CDR3 protein, CDR3 DNA. D genes are given only for firm matches. The size entry is marked missing in some rows and otherwise reads once, few, many or a size class.

J: TRDJ1; size: few; D: TRDD3; V: TRDV1; CDR3: CALGVHVPTILGEKGKLIF; DNA: TGTGCTCTTGGGGTTCACGTTCCTACAATACTGGGGGAGAAAGGTAAACTCATCTTT
J: TRDJ1; size: -; D: TRDD3; V: TRDV1; CDR3: CALGERYLLWGILTDKLIF; DNA: TGTGCTCTTGGGGAAAGGTACCTACTGTGGGGGATCCTCACCGATAAACTCATCTTT
J: TRDJ1; size: -; D: -; V: TRDV1; CDR3: CALGERIYIRDSADKLIF; DNA: TGTGCTCTTGGGGAACGAATCTACATCCGGGATTCGGCCGATAAACTCATCTTT
J: TRDJ1; size: -; D: TRDD3; V: TRDV1; CDR3: CALGDHNVLGDSTDKLIF; DNA: TGTGCTCTTGGGGACCACAACGTACTGGGGGATAGCACCGATAAACTCATCTTT
J: TRDJ1; size: medium-sized; D: -; V: TRDV2; CDR3: CACGLGVVGMYTDKLIF; DNA: TGTGCCTGCGGACTAGGAGTCGTGGGGATGTACACCGATAAACTCATCTTT
J: TRDJ1; size: -; D: TRDD3; V: TRDV1; CDR3: CALGELSWGIRPRSGYTDKLIF; DNA: TGTGCTCTTGGGGAACTTTCCTGGGGGATACGTCCCAGGTCCGGATACACCGATAAACTCATCTTT
J: TRDJ1; size: few; D: TRDD3; V: TRDV1; CDR3: CALGDPFGVGGYASDKLIF; DNA: TGTGCTCTTGGGGACCCCTTTGGTGTTGGGGGATACGCCTCCGATAAACTCATCTTT
J: TRDJ1; size: -; D: -; V: TRDV1; CDR3: CALGDPSPFPTSHWGPPSHTDKLIF; DNA: TGTGCTCTTGGGGATCCCTCCCCCTTTCCTACGTCCCACTGGGGGCCACCCTCCCACACCGATAAACTCATCTTT
J: TRDJ1; size: -; D: -; V: TRDV1; CDR3: CALGELVFRFPLDDKLIF; DNA: TGTGCTCTTGGGGAACTCGTTTTTCGTTTCCCCCTAGACGATAAACTCATCTTT
J: TRDJ1; size: -; D: TRDD3; V: TRDV1; CDR3: CALGEPDDWGSPLYTDKLIF; DNA: TGTGCTCTTGGGGAACCGGACGACTGGGGGTCACCCTTGTACACCGATAAACTCATCTTT